This T cell receptor beta chain is drawn from a study of blood T cells in healthy people across ages. Regarding the study as a whole: Diversity was higher, and naive CD4+ cells more numerous, in long-lived donors than in aged donors.

Germline lookup yields CDR1 SGHRS and CDR2 YFSETQ. The CDR3 runs to 14 residues. V was trimmed by 5 bases and J by 8 bases, leaving 17 bases between them. This clonotype was found a few times. The antigen is undetermined. The use of a sample-barcoded 5' primer and a J-beta primer mix characterized a second PCR of about 7 to 12 cycles. TCRdb re-called the 5' RACE reads through MiXCR, storing one row per CDR3 protein. The data show about 640,000 distinct CDR3 sequences, around three fifths seen once. The receptor was derived from a man aged 55-75 years in good health. The sample consisted of blood. The chain is built from TRBV5-1 and TRBJ2-1, with D possibly called TRBD1 or TRBD2 (6 bases each). CDR3 nucleotide sequence: TGCGCCAGCAGTAGGAGGGGGGCGGGCGATGAGCAGTTCTTC. Its translation is CASSRRGAGDEQFF.